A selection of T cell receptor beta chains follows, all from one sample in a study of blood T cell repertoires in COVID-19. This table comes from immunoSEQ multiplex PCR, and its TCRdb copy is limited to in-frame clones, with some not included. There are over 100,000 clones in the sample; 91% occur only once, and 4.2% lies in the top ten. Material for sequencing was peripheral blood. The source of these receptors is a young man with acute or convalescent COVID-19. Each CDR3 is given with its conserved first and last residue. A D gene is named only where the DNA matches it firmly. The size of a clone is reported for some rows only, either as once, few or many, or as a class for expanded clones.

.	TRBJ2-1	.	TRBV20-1	TGCAGTGCTAGTACCGGGATGGGTTACAATGAGCAGTTCTTC	CSASTGMGYNEQFF
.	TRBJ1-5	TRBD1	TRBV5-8	TGTGCCAGCAGCTTGGACAGGGGGTTTGTTAATCAGCCCCAGCATTTT	CASSLDRGFVNQPQHF
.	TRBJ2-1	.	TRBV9	TGTGCCAGCAGCGTAGAAGCCCTAAACTACAATGAGCAGTTCTTC	CASSVEALNYNEQFF
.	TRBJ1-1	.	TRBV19	TGTGCCAGTAGTATAGATAGAGGGATAGGGACTGAAGCTTTCTTT	CASSIDRGIGTEAFF
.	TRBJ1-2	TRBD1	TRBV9	TGTGCCAGCAGCCCAAGGGGTTCAGGGACAGGGGGCAACTATGGCTACACCTTC	CASSPRGSGTGGNYGYTF
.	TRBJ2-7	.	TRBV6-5	TGTGCCCTCGGGACACCCCTTTACGAGCAGTACTTC	CALGTPLYEQYF
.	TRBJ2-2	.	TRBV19	TGTGCCAGTAGTAACCGAGGGGGACGGGACACCGGGGAGCTGTTTTTT	CASSNRGGRDTGELFF
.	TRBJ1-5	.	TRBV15	TGTGCCACCAGCAGAGGTAGCAACCTCAATCAGCCCCAGCATTTT	CATSRGSNLNQPQHF
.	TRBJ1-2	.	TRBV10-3	TGTGCCATCAGTCAGGCAGCCACTCAAAATGGCTACACCTTC	CAISQAATQNGYTF
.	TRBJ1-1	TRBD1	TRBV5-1	TGCGCCAGCAGCTTGGAGGGGGCAGGGAGAGAGACTGAAGCTTTCTTT	CASSLEGAGRETEAFF
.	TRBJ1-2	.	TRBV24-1	TGTGCCACCAGTGATTTCCAGGGGTCCTATGGCTACACCTTC	CATSDFQGSYGYTF
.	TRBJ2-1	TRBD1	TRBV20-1	TGCAGTGCTAGTCCCCTGGGACAGGGGAACAATGAGCAGTTCTTC	CSASPLGQGNNEQFF
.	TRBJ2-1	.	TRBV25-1	TGTGCCAGCAACGCAGGGCAGCCCCTCGATGAGCAGTTCTTC	CASNAGQPLDEQFF
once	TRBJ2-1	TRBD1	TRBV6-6	TGTGCCAGCAGTTACCCGCTCTTGGGACAGGTCGATGAGCAGTTCTTC	CASSYPLLGQVDEQFF
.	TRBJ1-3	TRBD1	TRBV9	TGTGCCAGCAGCGTCCACGCTGACAGGGCGTCTGGAAACACCATATATTTT	CASSVHADRASGNTIYF
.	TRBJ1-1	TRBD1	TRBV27	TGTGCCAGCAGCCCACAGGGGGCAGGTACTGAAGCTTTCTTT	CASSPQGAGTEAFF
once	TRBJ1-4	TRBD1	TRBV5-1	TGCGCCAGCAGCTCATGGACAGGGGATTTTAATGAAAAACTGTTTTTT	CASSSWTGDFNEKLFF
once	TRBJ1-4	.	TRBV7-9	TGTGCCAGCAGCCCCACAACGCCTGAAAAACTGTTTTTT	CASSPTTPEKLFF
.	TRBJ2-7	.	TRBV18	TGTGCCAGCTCACCGTCCCCACAGGGCGCCTACGAGCAGTACTTC	CASSPSPQGAYEQYF
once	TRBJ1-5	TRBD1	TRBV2	TGTGCCAGCAGGGCGACAGGGGGGGGCAATCAGCCCCAGCATTTT	CASRATGGGNQPQHF
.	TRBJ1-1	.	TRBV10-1	TGCGCCAGCAGTGCCGGGCAGGGGAGCACTGAAGCTTTCTTT	CASSAGQGSTEAFF
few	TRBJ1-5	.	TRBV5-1	TGCGCCAGCAGCTTGGGGACAGATAGCAATCAGCCCCAGCATTTT	CASSLGTDSNQPQHF
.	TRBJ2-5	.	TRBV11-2	TGTGCCAGCTCAGTGGCCAGGAACCAAGAGACCCAGTACTTC	CASSVARNQETQYF
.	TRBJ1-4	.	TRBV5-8	TGTGCCAGCAGCTTCTCTAATGAAAAACTGTTTTTT	CASSFSNEKLFF
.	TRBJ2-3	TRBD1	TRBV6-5	TGTGCCACCCAGACAGGGCCTTCCACAGATACGCAGTATTTT	CATQTGPSTDTQYF
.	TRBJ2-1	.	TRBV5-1	TGCGCCAGCAGCCGACTTCAGGGCTACAATGAGCAGTTCTTC	CASSRLQGYNEQFF
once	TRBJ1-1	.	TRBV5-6	TGTGCCAGCAGCTTGATTGACAGCAACACTGAAGCTTTCTTT	CASSLIDSNTEAFF
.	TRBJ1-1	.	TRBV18	TGTGCCAGCTCAGCGGAGCTGGCTAACACTGAAGCTTTCTTT	CASSAELANTEAFF
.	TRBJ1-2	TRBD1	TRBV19	TGTGCCAGTAGTATAGCCACGGGACAGGCAAGCTACACCTTC	CASSIATGQASYTF
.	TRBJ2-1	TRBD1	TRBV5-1	TGCGCCAGCAGCTTGGGAGGGACAGCCACCAATGAGCAGTTCTTC	CASSLGGTATNEQFF
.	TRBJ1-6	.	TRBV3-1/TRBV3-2	TGTGCCAGCAGCCAAGATTCTTTTGCGGGAAGGCTAGGTTCACCCCTCCACTTT	CASSQDSFAGRLGSPLHF
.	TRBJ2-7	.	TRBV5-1	TGCGCCAGCAGCTTAAACGGAGGGGCCCCGAGCTCCTACGAGCAGTACTTC	CASSLNGGAPSSYEQYF
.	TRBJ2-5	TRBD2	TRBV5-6	TGTGCCAGCAGCCAAGCGGGGAGGCGGGGGACCCAGTACTTC	CASSQAGRRGTQYF
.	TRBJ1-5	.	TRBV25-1	TGTGCCAGCAGTGGGAGGAATAGCAATCAGCCCCAGCATTTT	CASSGRNSNQPQHF
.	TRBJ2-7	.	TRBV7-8	TGTGCCAGCAGCCCTACAGTGGGAGCCTACGAGCAGTACTTC	CASSPTVGAYEQYF
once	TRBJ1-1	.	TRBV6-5	TGTGCCAGCAGGAACGGACAGAACACTGAAGCTTTCTTT	CASRNGQNTEAFF
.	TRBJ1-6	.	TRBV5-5	TGTGCCAGCAGCTTGGAAGAGATAAGTAGCTCCTATAATTCACCCCTCCACTTT	CASSLEEISSSYNSPLHF
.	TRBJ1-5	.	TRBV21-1	TGTGCCAGCAGTCGATCAGGGGACAGGGGTTGTCTAAGTCAGCCCCAGCATTTT	CASSRSGDRGCLSQPQHF
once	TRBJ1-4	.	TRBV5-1	TGCGCCAGCAGCTTGGACAGTGCAACTAATGAAAAACTGTTTTTT	CASSLDSATNEKLFF
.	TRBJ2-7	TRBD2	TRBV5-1	TGCGCCAGCAGCCGGCTAGCGGGAGCAGTCTACGAGCAGTACTTC	CASSRLAGAVYEQYF
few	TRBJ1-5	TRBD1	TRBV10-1	TGCGCCAGCAGTGTCGGAGACCGGGACAGGGTCAATCAGCCCCAGCATTTT	CASSVGDRDRVNQPQHF
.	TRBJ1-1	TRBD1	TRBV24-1	TGTGCCACCAGTGATGCACAGGGGATGAACACTGAAGCTTTCTTT	CATSDAQGMNTEAFF
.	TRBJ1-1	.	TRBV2	TGTGCCAGCACCCCGAGGGGGGGCACTGAAGCTTTCTTT	CASTPRGGTEAFF
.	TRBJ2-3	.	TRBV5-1	TGCGCCAGCAGCACCCGACAGGACACAGATACGCAGTATTTT	CASSTRQDTDTQYF
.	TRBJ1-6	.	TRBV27	TGTGCCAGCAGTCGCGTGATCGGGACTCAGGGCAGGAATTCACCCCTCCACTTT	CASSRVIGTQGRNSPLHF
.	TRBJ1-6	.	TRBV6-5	TGTGCCAGCATGCGGCGAGAGGCCGGATATTCACCCCTCCACTTT	CASMRREAGYSPLHF
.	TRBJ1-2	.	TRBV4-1	TGCGCCAGCAGCCCACGGGACACCCAGCTCGCTAACTATGGCTACACCTTC	CASSPRDTQLANYGYTF
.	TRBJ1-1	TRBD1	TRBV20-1	TGCAGTGTTCTGGACAGGGAAGCTTTCTTT	CSVLDREAFF
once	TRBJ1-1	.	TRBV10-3	TGTGCCATCAGTGAGTCAGGGGTGAACACTGAAGCTTTCTTT	CAISESGVNTEAFF
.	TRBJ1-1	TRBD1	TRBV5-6	TGTGCCAGCAGCTGGGGACAGGGGGGTGACACTGAAGCTTTCTTT	CASSWGQGGDTEAFF
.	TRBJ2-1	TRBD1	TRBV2	TGTGCCAGCAGTGCCGTGCAGGGGGCCAATGAGCAGTTCTTC	CASSAVQGANEQFF
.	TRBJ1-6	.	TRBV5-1	TGCGCCAGCAGCCCCGGGGACATCTCCTATAATTCACCCCTCCACTTT	CASSPGDISYNSPLHF
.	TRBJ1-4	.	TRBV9	TGTGCCAGCAATAGGAGAACTAATGAAAAACTGTTTTTT	CASNRRTNEKLFF
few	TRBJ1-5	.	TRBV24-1	TGTGCCACCAGTGAGGCCAGGGCAGATAATCAGCCCCAGCATTTT	CATSEARADNQPQHF
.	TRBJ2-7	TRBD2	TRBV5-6	TGTGCCAGCAGCTTGGCCCCCGGGGGAGGGGTAAACTACGAGCAGTACTTC	CASSLAPGGGVNYEQYF